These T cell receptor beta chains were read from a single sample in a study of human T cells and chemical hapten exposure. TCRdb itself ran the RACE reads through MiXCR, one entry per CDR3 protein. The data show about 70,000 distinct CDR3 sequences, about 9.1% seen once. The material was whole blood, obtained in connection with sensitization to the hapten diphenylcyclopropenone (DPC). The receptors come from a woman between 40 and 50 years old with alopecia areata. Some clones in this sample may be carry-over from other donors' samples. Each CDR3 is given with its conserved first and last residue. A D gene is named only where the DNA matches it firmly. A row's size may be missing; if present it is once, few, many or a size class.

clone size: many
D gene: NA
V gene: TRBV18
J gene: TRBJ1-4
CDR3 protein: CASSPRSDEKLFF
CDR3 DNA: TGTGCCAGCTCACCAAGGTCGGATGAAAAACTGTTTTTT

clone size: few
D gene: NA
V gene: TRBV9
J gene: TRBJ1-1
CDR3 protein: CASSVGGDSDTEAFF
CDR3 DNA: TGTGCCAGCAGCGTGGGGGGCGACAGTGACACTGAAGCTTTCTTT

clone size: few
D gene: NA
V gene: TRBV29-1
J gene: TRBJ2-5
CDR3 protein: CSVIRSQETQYF
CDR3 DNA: TGCAGCGTGATCAGGTCCCAAGAGACCCAGTACTTC

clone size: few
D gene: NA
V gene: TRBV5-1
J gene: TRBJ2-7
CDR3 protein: CASSLDGALSYEQYF
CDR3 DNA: TGCGCCAGCAGCTTGGACGGGGCCCTCTCCTACGAGCAGTACTTC

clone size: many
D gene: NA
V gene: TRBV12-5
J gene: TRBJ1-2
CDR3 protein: CASGPRWQGGGYTF
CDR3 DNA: TGTGCTAGTGGTCCTCGCTGGCAGGGAGGTGGCTACACCTTC

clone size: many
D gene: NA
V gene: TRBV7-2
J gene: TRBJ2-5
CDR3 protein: CASSLVHLQETQYF
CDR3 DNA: TGTGCCAGCAGCTTAGTGCACTTACAAGAGACCCAGTACTTC

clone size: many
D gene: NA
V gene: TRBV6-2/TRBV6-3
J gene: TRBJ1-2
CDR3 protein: CASSYRVGNNYGYTF
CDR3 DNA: TGTGCCAGCAGTTACAGGGTTGGAAACAACTATGGCTACACCTTC

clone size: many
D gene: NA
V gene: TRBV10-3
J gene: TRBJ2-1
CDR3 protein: CAISETGQYNEQFF
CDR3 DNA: TGTGCCATCAGTGAAACAGGGCAGTACAATGAGCAGTTCTTC

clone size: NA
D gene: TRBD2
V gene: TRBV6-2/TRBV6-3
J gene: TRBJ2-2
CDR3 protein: CASSSTSGPTNTGELFF
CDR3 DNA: TGTGCCAGCAGTTCCACTAGCGGCCCAACGAACACCGGGGAGCTGTTTTTT

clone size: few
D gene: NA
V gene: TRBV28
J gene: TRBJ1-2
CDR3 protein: CASSAARGAYGYTF
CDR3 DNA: TGTGCCAGCAGTGCCGCCCGAGGGGCGTATGGCTACACCTTC

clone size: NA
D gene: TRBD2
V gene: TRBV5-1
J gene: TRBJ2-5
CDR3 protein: CASSSGLAGGETQYF
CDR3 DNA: TGCGCCAGCAGCTCGGGACTAGCGGGGGGAGAGACCCAGTACTTC

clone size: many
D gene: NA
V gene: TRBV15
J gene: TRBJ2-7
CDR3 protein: CATSMRLDSYEQYF
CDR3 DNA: TGTGCCACCAGCATGAGACTGGACAGCTACGAGCAGTACTTC

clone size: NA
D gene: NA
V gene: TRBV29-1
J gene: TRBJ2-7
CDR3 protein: CSVAVWGAREQYF
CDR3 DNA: TGCAGCGTGGCCGTATGGGGGGCGAGGGAGCAGTACTTC

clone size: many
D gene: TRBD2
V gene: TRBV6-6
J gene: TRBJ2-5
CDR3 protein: CASSHQHPGLEGTQYF
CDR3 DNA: TGTGCCAGCAGTCACCAACACCCGGGACTAGAGGGGACCCAGTACTTC

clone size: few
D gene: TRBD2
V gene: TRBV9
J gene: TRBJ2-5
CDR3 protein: CASSVVPSGGQETQYF
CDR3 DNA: TGTGCCAGCAGCGTAGTGCCTAGCGGGGGGCAAGAGACCCAGTACTTC

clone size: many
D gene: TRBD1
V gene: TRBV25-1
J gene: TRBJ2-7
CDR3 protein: CASSEWGQDYEQYF
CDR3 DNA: TGTGCCAGCAGTGAATGGGGACAGGACTACGAGCAGTACTTC

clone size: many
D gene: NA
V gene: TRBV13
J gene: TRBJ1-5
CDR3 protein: CASSRGRRGFWQPQHF
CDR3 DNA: TGTGCCAGCAGCCGAGGGCGTCGCGGTTTTTGGCAGCCCCAGCATTTT

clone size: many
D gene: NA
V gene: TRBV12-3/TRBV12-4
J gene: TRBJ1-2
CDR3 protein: CASSLQTNYGYTF
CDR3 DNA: TGTGCCAGCAGTTTACAGACTAACTATGGCTACACCTTC

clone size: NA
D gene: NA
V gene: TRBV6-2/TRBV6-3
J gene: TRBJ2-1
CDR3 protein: CASSYSAEFRSTYNEQFF
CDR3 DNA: TGTGCCAGCAGTTACTCCGCTGAGTTCCGATCCACCTACAATGAGCAGTTCTTC

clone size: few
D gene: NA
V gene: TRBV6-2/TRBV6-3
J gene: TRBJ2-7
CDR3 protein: CASRAPSSYEQYF
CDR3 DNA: TGTGCCAGCAGAGCCCCCAGCTCCTACGAGCAGTACTTC

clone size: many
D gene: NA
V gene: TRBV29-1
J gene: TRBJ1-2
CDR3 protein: CSVEAETGYGYTF
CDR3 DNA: TGCAGCGTTGAAGCCGAGACGGGCTATGGCTACACCTTC

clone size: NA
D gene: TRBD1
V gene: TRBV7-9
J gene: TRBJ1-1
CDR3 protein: CASRPQPGQGKRTEAFF
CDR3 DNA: TGTGCCAGCAGACCTCAACCGGGACAGGGGAAGAGAACTGAAGCTTTCTTT

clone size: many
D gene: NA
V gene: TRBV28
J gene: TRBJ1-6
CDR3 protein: CASSLFSVYNSPLHF
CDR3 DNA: TGTGCCAGCAGTTTATTTTCTGTTTATAATTCACCCCTCCACTTT

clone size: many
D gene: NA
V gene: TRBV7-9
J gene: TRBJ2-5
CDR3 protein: CASSLSLDRETQYF
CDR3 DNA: TGTGCCAGCAGCTTATCTTTAGATCGAGAGACCCAGTACTTC

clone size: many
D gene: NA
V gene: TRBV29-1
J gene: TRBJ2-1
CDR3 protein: CSGDLYNEQFF
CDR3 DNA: TGCAGCGGGGACCTGTACAATGAGCAGTTCTTC

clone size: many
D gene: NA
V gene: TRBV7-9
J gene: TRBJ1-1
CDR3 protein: CASSFLLNTEAFF
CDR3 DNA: TGTGCCAGCAGCTTCCTCTTGAACACTGAAGCTTTCTTT

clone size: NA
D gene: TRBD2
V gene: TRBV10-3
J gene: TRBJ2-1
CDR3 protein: CAISPGLAGGSSYNEQFF
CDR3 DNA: TGTGCCATCAGCCCGGGACTAGCGGGGGGGAGCTCCTACAATGAGCAGTTCTTC

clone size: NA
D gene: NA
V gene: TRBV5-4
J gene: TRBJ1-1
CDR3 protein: CASSPTPTLNTEAFF
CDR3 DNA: TGTGCCAGCAGCCCGACCCCTACACTGAACACTGAAGCTTTCTTT

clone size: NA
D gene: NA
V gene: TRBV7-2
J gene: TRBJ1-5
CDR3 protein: CASSSDSYQPQHF
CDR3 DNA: TGTGCCAGCAGCTCGGACAGTTATCAGCCCCAGCATTTT

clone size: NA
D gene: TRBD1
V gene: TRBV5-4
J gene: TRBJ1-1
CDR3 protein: CASSSQTGANTEAFF
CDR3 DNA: TGTGCCAGCAGCTCCCAGACAGGGGCGAACACTGAAGCTTTCTTT

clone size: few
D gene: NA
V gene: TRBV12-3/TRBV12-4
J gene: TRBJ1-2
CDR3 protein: CASSFVGRVNYGYTF
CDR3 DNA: TGTGCCAGCAGTTTCGTCGGAAGGGTGAACTATGGCTACACCTTC

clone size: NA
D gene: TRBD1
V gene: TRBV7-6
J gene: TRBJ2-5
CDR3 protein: CASSLGPDRVETQYF
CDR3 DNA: TGTGCCAGCAGCTTAGGGCCGGACAGGGTTGAGACCCAGTACTTC

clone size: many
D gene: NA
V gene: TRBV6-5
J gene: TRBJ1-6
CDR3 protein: CASSSGISSYNSPLHF
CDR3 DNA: TGTGCCAGCAGCTCCGGGATCAGCTCCTATAATTCACCCCTCCACTTT

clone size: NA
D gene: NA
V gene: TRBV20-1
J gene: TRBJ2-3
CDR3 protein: CSARAGSGHTQYF
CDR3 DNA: TGCAGTGCTAGAGCTGGGAGTGGGCATACGCAGTATTTT

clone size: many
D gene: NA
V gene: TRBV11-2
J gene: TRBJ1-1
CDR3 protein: CASSLSQRSNTEAFF
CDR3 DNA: TGTGCCAGCAGCTTGTCGCAGAGGTCTAACACTGAAGCTTTCTTT

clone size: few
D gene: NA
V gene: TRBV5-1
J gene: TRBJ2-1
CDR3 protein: CASSPILSGNEQFF
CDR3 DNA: TGCGCCAGCAGCCCCATCTTGTCTGGAAATGAGCAGTTCTTC

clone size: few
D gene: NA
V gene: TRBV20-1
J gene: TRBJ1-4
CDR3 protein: CSAGDPANEKLFF
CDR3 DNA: TGCAGTGCCGGGGATCCGGCTAATGAAAAACTGTTTTTT

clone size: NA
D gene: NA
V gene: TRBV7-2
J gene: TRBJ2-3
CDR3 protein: CASSLAPGGLGDTQYF
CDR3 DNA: TGTGCCAGCAGCTTAGCGCCCGGGGGTTTGGGCGATACGCAGTATTTT

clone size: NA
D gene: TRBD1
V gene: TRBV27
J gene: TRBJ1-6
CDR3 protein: CASSSQRSGTGTSPLHF
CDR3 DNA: TGTGCCAGCAGTTCTCAAAGATCCGGGACAGGGACTTCACCCCTCCACTTT

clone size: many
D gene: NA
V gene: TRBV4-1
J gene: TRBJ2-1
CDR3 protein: CASSQEEDSNNEQFF
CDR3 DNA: TGCGCCAGCAGCCAAGAGGAGGACTCTAACAATGAGCAGTTCTTC

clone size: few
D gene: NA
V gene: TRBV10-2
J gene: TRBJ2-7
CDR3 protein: CASSVSVSYEQYF
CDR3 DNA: TGCGCCAGCAGTGTATCGGTCTCCTACGAGCAGTACTTC

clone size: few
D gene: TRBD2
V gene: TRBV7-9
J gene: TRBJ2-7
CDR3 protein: CASSTLKSSGVYEQYF
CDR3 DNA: TGTGCCAGCAGCACACTAAAGAGTAGCGGGGTATACGAGCAGTACTTC

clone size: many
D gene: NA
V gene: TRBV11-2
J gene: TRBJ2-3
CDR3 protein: CASSLEVGLPGGDTQYF
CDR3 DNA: TGTGCCAGCAGCTTAGAAGTGGGTTTGCCCGGAGGCGATACGCAGTATTTT

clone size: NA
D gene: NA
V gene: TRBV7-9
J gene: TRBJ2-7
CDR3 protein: CASSLAPLSTLSYEQYF
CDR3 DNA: TGTGCCAGCAGCTTAGCCCCGTTATCTACTCTCTCCTACGAGCAGTACTTC

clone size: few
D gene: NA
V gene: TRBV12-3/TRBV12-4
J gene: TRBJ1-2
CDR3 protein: CASSGGGKPSYGYTF
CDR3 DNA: TGTGCCAGCAGTGGGGGTGGAAAGCCCTCCTATGGCTACACCTTC

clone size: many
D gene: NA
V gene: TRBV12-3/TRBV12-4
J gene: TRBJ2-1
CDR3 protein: CASSFGRSSYNEQFF
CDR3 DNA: TGTGCCAGCAGTTTTGGTAGGAGCTCCTACAATGAGCAGTTCTTC

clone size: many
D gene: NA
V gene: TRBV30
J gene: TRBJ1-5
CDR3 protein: CAWSLGENQPQHF
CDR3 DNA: TGTGCCTGGAGTCTCGGGGAAAATCAGCCCCAGCATTTT

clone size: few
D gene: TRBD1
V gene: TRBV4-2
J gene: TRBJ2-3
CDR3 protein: CASRDRTTDTQYF
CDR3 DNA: TGTGCCAGCCGGGACAGAACCACAGATACGCAGTATTTT

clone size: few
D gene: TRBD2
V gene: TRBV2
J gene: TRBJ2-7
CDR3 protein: CASSEASGRTEQYF
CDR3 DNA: TGTGCCAGCAGTGAAGCTAGCGGGAGGACCGAGCAGTACTTC

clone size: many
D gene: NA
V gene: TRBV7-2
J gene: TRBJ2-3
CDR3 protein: CASKRYDPGTQYF
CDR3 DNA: TGTGCCAGCAAGCGGTACGATCCTGGTACGCAGTATTTT

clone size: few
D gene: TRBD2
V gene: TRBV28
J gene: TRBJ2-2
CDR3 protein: CASSPPFAGGPGELFF
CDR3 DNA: TGTGCCAGCAGTCCCCCCTTTGCGGGGGGGCCCGGGGAGCTGTTTTTT

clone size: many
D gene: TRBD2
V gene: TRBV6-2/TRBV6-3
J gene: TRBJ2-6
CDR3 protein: CASLLSGGTGANVLTF
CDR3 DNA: TGTGCCAGCCTCCTTAGCGGGGGTACCGGGGCCAACGTCCTGACTTTC

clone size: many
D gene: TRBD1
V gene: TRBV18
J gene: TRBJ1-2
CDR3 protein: CASSPSTTGGRGYTF
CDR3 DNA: TGTGCCAGCTCACCAAGTACCACAGGGGGCCGCGGCTACACCTTC

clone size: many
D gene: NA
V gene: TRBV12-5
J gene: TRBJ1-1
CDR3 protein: CASGLVSEGGGTEAFF
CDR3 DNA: TGTGCTAGTGGTTTGGTTAGCGAGGGTGGGGGCACTGAAGCTTTCTTT

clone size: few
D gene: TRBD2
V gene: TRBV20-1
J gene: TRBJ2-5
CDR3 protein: CSARDLWVAGAEETQYF
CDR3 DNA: TGCAGTGCTAGAGATCTTTGGGTAGCGGGGGCCGAAGAGACCCAGTACTTC

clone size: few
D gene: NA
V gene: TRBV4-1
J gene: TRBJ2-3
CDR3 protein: CASSQVFSEADTQYF
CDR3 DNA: TGCGCCAGCAGCCAAGTTTTTAGCGAAGCAGATACGCAGTATTTT

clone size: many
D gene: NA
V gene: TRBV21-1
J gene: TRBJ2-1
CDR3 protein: CASSKSHSNRQYNEQFF
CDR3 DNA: TGTGCCAGCAGCAAATCCCACTCGAACCGACAATACAATGAGCAGTTCTTC

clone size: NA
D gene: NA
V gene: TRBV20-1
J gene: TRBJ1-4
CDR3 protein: CSALRERNEKLFF
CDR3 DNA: TGCAGTGCTCTGCGTGAGAGGAATGAAAAACTGTTTTTT

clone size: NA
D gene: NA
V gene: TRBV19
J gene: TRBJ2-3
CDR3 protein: CASSLGHNTDTQYF
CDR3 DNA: TGTGCCAGTAGCCTGGGACACAACACAGATACGCAGTATTTT

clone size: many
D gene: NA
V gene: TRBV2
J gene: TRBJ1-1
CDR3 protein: CASDPEGRGTEAFF
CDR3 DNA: TGTGCCAGCGATCCCGAGGGGAGAGGCACTGAAGCTTTCTTT